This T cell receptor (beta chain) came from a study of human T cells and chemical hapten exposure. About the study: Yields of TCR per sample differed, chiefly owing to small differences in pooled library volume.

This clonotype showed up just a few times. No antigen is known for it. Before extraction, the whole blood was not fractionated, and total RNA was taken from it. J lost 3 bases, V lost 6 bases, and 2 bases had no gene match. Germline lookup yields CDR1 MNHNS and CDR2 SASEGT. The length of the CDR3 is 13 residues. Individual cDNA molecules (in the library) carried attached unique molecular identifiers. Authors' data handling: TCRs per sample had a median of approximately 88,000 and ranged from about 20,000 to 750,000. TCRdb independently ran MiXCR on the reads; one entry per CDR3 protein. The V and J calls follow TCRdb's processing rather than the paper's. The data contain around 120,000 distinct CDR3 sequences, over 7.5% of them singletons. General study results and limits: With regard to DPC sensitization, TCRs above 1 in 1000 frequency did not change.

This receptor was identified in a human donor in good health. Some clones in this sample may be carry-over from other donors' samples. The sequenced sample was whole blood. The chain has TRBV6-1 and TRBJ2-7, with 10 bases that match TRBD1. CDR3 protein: CASRDRGLYEQYF. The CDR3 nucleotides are TGTGCCAGCAGAGACAGGGGGCTCTACGAGCAGTACTTC.